This T cell receptor (beta chain) comes out of a study of blood T cell repertoires in COVID-19. Looking at the study overall: Acute and convalescent COVID-19 specimens originated in the United States, Italy and Spain. Nucleic acid was either cDNA or gDNA, and it came from T cells, B-cell-depleted T cells, or PBMCs.

Here immunoSEQ multiplex PCR was the method, and the copy in TCRdb shows in-frame clones only, minus some. This repertoire shows hundreds of thousands of clones, over 75% found once; its top ten account for approximately 9.6%. The cohort comprised adults aged about 18 to 89 years residing in approximately 25 US areas. The trim removed 6 bases at V and 2 bases at J, leaving 5 bases unmatched. The germline gives CDR1 MNHEY, CDR2 SVGEGT. The CDR3 is 14 residues long. The sequenced material came from PBMCs or T cells enriched from blood (not recorded which). The TCR was taken from a woman between 45 and 65 years old with acute COVID-19. The chain is built from TRBV6-2 or TRBV6-3 and TRBJ1-2; 8 nucleotides align to TRBD1. The CDR3 loop is CASSDRGKNYGYTF. For the CDR3, the DNA is TGTGCCAGCAGCGACAGGGGAAAGAACTATGGCTACACCTTC.